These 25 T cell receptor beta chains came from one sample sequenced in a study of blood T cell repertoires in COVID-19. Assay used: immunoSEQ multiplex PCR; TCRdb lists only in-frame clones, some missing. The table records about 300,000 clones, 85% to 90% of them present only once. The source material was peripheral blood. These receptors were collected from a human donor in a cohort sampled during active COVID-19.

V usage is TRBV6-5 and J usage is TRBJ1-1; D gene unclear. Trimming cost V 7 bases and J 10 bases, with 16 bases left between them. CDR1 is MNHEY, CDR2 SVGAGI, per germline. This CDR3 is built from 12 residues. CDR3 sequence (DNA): TGTGCCAGCACTAAAGGGAGTCCGGGAGCTTTCTTT. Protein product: CASTKGSPGAFF.

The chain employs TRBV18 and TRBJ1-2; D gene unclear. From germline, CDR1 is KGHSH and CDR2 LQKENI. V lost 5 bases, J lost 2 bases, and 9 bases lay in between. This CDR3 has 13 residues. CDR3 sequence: CASSKDTNYGYTF. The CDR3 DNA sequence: TGTGCCAGCTCAAAAGACACGAACTATGGCTACACCTTC.

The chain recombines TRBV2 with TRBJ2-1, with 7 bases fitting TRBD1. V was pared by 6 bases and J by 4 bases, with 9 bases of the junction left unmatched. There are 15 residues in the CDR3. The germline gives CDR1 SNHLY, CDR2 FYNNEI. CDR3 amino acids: CASSQRQGVYNEQFF. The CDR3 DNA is TGTGCCAGCAGCCAGAGACAGGGTGTTTACAATGAGCAGTTCTTC.

This CDR3 reads CASSPREQWQFF. The DNA of the CDR3 is TGTGCCAGCAGTCCCCGGGAACAATGGCAGTTCTTC. The chain has TRBV12-3 or TRBV12-4 and TRBJ2-1; a possible D gene is TRBD2 (5 bases). Trimming stripped 5 bases from V and 12 bases from J, with 14 bases between. CDR3 length: 12 amino acids.

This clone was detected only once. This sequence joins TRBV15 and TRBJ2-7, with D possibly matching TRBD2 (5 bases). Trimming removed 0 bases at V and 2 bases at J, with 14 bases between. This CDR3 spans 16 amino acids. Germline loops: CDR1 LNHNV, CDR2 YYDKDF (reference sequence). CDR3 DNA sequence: TGTGCCACCAGCAGAGAGAACGGGAACCCAGCCTACGAGCAGTACTTC. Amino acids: CATSRENGNPAYEQYF.

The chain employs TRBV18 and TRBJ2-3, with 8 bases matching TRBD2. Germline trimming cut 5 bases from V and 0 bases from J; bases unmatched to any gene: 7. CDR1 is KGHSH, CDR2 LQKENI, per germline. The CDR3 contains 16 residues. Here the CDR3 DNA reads TGTGCCAGCTCAGCTACTAGCGGTTCTAGCACAGATACGCAGTATTTT. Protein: CASSATSGSSTDTQYF.

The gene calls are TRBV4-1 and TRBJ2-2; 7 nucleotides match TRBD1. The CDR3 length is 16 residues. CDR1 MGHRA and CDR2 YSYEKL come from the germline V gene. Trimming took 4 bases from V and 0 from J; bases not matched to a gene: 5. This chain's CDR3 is CASSPKGASNTGELFF. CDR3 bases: TGCGCCAGCAGCCCCAAGGGGGCGTCGAACACCGGGGAGCTGTTTTTT.

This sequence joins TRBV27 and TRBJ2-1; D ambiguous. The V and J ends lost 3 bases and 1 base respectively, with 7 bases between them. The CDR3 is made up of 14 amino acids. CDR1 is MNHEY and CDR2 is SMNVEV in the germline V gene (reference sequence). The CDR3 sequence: CASSFERSYNEQFF. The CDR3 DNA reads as TGTGCCAGCAGTTTCGAGAGATCCTACAATGAGCAGTTCTTC.

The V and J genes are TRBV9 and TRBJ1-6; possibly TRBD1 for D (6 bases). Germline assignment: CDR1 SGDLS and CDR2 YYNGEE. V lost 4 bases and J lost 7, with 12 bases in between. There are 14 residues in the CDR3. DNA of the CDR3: TGTGCCAGCAGCCCGGGACACCTAAATTCACCCCTCCACTTT. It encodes CASSPGHLNSPLHF.

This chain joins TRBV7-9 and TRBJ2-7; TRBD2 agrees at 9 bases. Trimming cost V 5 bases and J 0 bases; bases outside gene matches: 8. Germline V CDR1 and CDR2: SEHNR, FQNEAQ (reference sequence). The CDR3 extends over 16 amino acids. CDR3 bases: TGTGCCAGCAGCCCCGAGGCTAGCGGGGTCTCCTACGAGCAGTACTTC. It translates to CASSPEASGVSYEQYF.

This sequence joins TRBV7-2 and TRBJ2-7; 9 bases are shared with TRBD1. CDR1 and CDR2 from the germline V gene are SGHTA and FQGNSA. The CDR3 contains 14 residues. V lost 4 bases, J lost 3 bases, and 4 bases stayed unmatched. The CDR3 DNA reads TGTGCCAGCAGCTGGGGACAGGGTCGCTACGAGCAGTACTTC. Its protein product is CASSWGQGRYEQYF. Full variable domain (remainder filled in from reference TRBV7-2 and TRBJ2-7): GAGVSQSPSNKVTEKGKDVELRCDPISGHTALYWYRQSLGQGLEFLIYFQGNSAPDKSGLPSDRFSAERTGGSVSTLTIQRTQQEDSAVYLCASSWGQGRYEQYFGPGTRLTVT.

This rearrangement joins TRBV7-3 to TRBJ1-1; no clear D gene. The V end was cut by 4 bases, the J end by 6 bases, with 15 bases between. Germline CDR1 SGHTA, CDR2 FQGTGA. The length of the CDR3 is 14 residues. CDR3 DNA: TGTGCCAGCAGCTCCCGTGGGAGGATCGCTGAAGCTTTCTTT. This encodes CASSSRGRIAEAFF.

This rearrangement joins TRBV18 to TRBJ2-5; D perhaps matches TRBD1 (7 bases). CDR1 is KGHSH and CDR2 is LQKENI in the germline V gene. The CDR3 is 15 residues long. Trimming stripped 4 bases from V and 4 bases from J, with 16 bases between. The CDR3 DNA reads TGTGCCAGCTCACGGACTACAGGGGATGGAGAGACCCAGTACTTC. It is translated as CASSRTTGDGETQYF.

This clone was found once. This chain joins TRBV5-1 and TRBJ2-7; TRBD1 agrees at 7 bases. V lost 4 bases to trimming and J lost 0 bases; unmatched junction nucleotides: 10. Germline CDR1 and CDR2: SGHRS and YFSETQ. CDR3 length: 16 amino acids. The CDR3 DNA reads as TGCGCCAGCAGCCAGGCCCCCCGGGACAGCTCCTACGAGCAGTACTTC. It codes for CASSQAPRDSSYEQYF.

The CDR3 coding sequence is TGTGCCAGCAGTGGGGGGACAGGCCAAGAGACCCAGTACTTC. As protein: CASSGGTGQETQYF. The chain is built from TRBV2 and TRBJ2-5; TRBD1 agrees at 8 bases. CDR1 and CDR2 from the germline V gene are SNHLY and FYNNEI. The CDR3 is 14 residues long. Trimming removed 4 bases from V and 1 base from J; junction bases left unmatched: 2.

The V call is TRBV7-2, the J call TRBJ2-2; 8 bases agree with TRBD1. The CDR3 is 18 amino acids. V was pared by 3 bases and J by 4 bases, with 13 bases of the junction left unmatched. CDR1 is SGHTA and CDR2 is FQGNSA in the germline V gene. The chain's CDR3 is CASSFVPPGQAGTGELFF. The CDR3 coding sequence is TGTGCCAGCAGCTTCGTCCCGCCGGGACAGGCGGGCACCGGGGAGCTGTTTTTT.

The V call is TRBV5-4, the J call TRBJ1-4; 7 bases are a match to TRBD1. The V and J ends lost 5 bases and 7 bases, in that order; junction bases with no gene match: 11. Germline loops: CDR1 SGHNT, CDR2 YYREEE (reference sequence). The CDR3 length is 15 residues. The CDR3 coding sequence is TGTGCCAGCAGTATACAACAGGGGTCTGGTGAAAAACTGTTTTTT. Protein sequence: CASSIQQGSGEKLFF.

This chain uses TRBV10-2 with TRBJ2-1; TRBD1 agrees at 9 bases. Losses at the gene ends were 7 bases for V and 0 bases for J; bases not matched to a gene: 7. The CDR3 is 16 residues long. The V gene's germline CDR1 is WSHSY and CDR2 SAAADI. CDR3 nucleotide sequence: TGCGCCAGCAAAACAGGGGGCCGGAGCTCCTACAATGAGCAGTTCTTC. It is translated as CASKTGGRSSYNEQFF.

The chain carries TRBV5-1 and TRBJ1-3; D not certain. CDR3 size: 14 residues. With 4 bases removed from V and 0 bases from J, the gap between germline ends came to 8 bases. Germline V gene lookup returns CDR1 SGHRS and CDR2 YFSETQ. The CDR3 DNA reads TGCGCCAGCAGCGGGGAGATCTCTGGAAACACCATATATTTT. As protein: CASSGEISGNTIYF.

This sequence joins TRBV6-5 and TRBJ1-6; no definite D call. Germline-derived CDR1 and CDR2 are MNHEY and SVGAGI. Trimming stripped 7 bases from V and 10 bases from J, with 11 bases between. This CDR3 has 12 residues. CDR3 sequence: CASNGIGSPLHF. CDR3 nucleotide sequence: TGTGCCAGCAATGGAATCGGGTCACCCCTCCACTTT.

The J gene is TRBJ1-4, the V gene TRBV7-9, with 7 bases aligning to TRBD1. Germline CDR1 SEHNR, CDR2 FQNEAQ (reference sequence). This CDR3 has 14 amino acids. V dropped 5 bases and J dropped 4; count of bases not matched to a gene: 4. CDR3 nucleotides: TGTGCCAGCAGCGAGGACAGGATTAATGAAAAACTGTTTTTT. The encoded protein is CASSEDRINEKLFF.

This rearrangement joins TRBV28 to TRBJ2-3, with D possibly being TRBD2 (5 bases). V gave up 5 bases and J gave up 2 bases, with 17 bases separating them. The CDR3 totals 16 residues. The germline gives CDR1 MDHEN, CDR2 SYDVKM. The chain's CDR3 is CASSKGRATLTDTQYF. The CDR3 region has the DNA TGTGCCAGCAGTAAAGGGCGGGCTACCCTCACAGATACGCAGTATTTT.

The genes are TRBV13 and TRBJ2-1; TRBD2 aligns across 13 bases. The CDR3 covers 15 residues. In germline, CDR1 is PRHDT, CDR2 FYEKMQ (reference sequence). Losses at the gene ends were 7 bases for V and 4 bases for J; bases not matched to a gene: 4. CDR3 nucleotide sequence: TGTGCCAGCACGAAGGGACTAGCGGGATACAATGAGCAGTTCTTC. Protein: CASTKGLAGYNEQFF.

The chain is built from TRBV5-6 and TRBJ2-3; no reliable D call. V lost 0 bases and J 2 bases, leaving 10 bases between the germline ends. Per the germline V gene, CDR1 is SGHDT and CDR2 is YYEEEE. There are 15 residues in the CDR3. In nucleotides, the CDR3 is TGTGCCAGCAGCTTGGTTACGCGGCACACAGATACGCAGTATTTT. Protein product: CASSLVTRHTDTQYF.

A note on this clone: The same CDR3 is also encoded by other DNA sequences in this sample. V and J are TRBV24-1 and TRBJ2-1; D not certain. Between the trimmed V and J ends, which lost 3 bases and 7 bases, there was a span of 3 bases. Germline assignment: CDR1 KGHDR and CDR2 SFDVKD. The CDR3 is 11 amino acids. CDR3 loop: CATSDLNEQFF. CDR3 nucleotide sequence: TGTGCCACCAGTGATCTGAATGAGCAGTTCTTC.